This TCR beta chain was identified during a study of blood T cell repertoires in COVID-19. This clone was picked up a small number of times. Clones were sequenced by immunoSEQ multiplex PCR, and TCRdb holds only the in-frame ones, with some missing. The table has 200,000 to 250,000 clones, 86% seen once. The sequencing input was peripheral blood. The TCR comes from a woman between 45 and 65 years old with COVID-19, enrolled during active disease.

The CDR3 DNA sequence: TGTGCCAGCAGCTTGCCTCCGATTAGGACAGGATGGAATGGCTACACCTTC. Protein: CASSLPPIRTGWNGYTF. The chain employs TRBV5-4 and TRBJ1-2; 7 bases are shared with TRBD1. From germline, CDR1 is SGHNT and CDR2 YYREEE (reference sequence). The CDR3 length is 17 residues. Unmatched junction bases numbered 15, after V lost 1 base and J lost 6 bases.